This passage covers 11 T cell receptor beta chains from one sample sequenced in a study of sequential checkpoint blockade in melanoma. As for treatment: randomized to nivolumab then ipilimumab (arm A) or the reverse (arm B). Data came from immunoSEQ multiplex PCR; TCRdb stores just in-frame clones and leaves some out. The sample lists roughly 18,000 clones, around 72% occurring once. The starting material was tumor tissue (inferred from file names), obtained from a patient given nivolumab and ipilimumab in sequence. All receptors derive from a human donor with melanoma.

V usage is TRBV19 and J usage is TRBJ2-2, with 7 bases fitting TRBD1. V shed 5 bases, J shed 0 bases, and the junction held 6 bases outside the gene matches. The length of the CDR3 is 16 residues. The germline V gene encodes CDR1 LNHDA and CDR2 SQIVND (reference sequence). As DNA, the CDR3 is TGTGCCAGTAGTGCGACAGGGAAGGCGAACACCGGGGAGCTGTTTTTT. Translated: CASSATGKANTGELFF.

V gene TRBV19 combines with J gene TRBJ2-3, with 8 bases identical to TRBD1. With 5 bases clipped from V and 6 bases from J, the junction kept 10 bases outside the gene matches. The CDR3 has 15 amino acids. Germline V gives CDR1 LNHDA, CDR2 SQIVND (reference sequence). The CDR3 sequence: CASSEGQDIVDTQYF. CDR3 in DNA: TGTGCCAGTAGTGAGGGACAGGATATAGTGGATACGCAGTATTTT.

This chain uses TRBV29-1 with TRBJ2-5; TRBD1 is a possible D gene (6 bases). V was trimmed by 0 bases and J by 2 bases, leaving 13 bases between them. The CDR3 contains 15 residues. Germline assignment: CDR1 SQVTM and CDR2 ANQGSEA. The CDR3 DNA follows: TGCAGCGTTGAAGATAGGGACACCAATCAAGAGACCCAGTACTTC. Its protein product is CSVEDRDTNQETQYF.

The chain is built from TRBV5-1 and TRBJ1-1, with D maybe TRBD1 (5 bases). V dropped 0 bases and J dropped 2 bases, with 11 bases sitting between them. Germline V gene sequence: CDR1 SGHRS, CDR2 YFSETQ. The CDR3 consists of 15 residues. The CDR3 DNA reads as TGCGCCAGCAGCTTGGAGGACACCTATAACACTGAAGCTTTCTTT. This encodes CASSLEDTYNTEAFF.

The chain links TRBV11-3 to TRBJ2-7; 8 positions match TRBD1. Germline lookup yields CDR1 SGHNT and CDR2 YENEEA. The CDR3 has 15 amino acids. The V and J ends lost 1 base and 2 bases, in that order; junction bases with no gene match: 4. The CDR3 DNA reads TGTGCCAGCAGCTTAGGAAGGACAGGGCCCTACGAGCAGTACTTC. It codes for CASSLGRTGPYEQYF. Drawing the rest from reference TRBV11-3 and TRBJ2-7, the complete variable domain is EAGVVQSPRYKIIEKKQPVAFWCNPISGHNTLYWYLQNLGQGPELLIRYENEEAVDDSQLPKDRFSAERLKGVDSTLKIQPAELGDSAVYLCASSLGRTGPYEQYFGPGTRLTVT.

In this sample, this clone turned up a few times. This chain links TRBV27 with TRBJ2-6, with 8 bases fitting TRBD1. Germline-derived CDR1 and CDR2 are MNHEY and SMNVEV (reference sequence). The CDR3 spans 17 residues. J lost 0 bases, V lost 5 bases, and 6 bases had no gene match. CDR3 region: CASSQAGGRSGANVLTF. CDR3 sequence (DNA): TGTGCCAGCAGTCAGGCAGGGGGCCGCTCTGGGGCCAACGTCCTGACTTTC.

The chain has TRBV6-8 and TRBJ2-7; possible D gene TRBD1, 6 bases. This CDR3 region has 13 residues. Trimming left V 5 bases short and J 3 bases short, with 11 bases between. Germline assignment: CDR1 MNHGY and CDR2 SAAAGT. This chain's CDR3 is CASSRSDSYEQYF. The DNA of the CDR3 is TGTGCCAGCAGTCGCTCGGACAGCTACGAGCAGTACTTC.

The V and J genes are TRBV19 and TRBJ1-1; no firm D call. The CDR3 spans 14 residues. Germline V lookup: CDR1 LNHDA, CDR2 SQIVND (reference sequence). The ends were cut back, 3 bases at V and 2 bases at J, with 10 bases in the middle. The CDR3 region is CASSIITANTEAFF. The CDR3 DNA follows: TGTGCCAGTAGTATCATCACAGCTAACACTGAAGCTTTCTTT. Using reference TRBV19 and TRBJ1-1 for the parts outside the CDR3, the full variable domain is DGGITQSPKYLFRKEGQNVTLSCEQNLNHDAMYWYRQDPGQGLRLIYYSQIVNDFQKGDIAEGYSVSREKKESFPLTVTSAQKNPTAFYLCASSIITANTEAFFGQGTRLTVV.

The V call is TRBV28, the J call TRBJ2-7; TRBD2 might be the D (6 bases). Per the germline V gene, CDR1 is MDHEN and CDR2 is SYDVKM. V lost 5 bases to trimming and J lost 0 bases, with 8 bases between them. The CDR3 covers 13 residues. CDR3 sequence (DNA): TGTGCCAGCAGTGTCGGGGGCTCCTACGAGCAGTACTTC. The encoded protein is CASSVGGSYEQYF.

V and J are TRBV1 and TRBJ2-5; the table gives TRBD2 as D, unverified against the DNA. TRBV1 is listed as a pseudogene. The CDR3 length is 20 residues. The CDR3 nucleotides are TGCGCCAGCAGCCAAGATCCAAGGACTAGCGGGGGGGCTGTGTCAGAGACCCAGTACTTC. Its translation: CASSQDPRTSGGAVSETQYF.

This clone has only one observation. The chain recombines TRBV19 with TRBJ2-7; TRBD2 agrees at 9 bases. Unmatched junction bases numbered 1, after V lost 1 base and J lost 0 bases. In germline, CDR1 is LNHDA, CDR2 SQIVND (reference sequence). The CDR3 runs 15 residues. The CDR3 nucleotides are TGTGCCAGTAGTATAGGTAGCGGGAGCTCCTACGAGCAGTACTTC. It yields the protein CASSIGSGSSYEQYF.